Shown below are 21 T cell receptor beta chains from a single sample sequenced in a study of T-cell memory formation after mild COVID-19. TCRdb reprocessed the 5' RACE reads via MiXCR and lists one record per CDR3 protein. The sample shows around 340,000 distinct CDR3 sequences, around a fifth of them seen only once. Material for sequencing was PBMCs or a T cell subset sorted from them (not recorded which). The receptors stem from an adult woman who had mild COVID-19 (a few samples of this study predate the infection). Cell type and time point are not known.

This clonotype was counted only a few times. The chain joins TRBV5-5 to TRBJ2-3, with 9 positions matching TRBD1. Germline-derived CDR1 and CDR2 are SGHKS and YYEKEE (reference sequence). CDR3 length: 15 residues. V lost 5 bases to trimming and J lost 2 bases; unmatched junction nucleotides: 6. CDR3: CASSRGQGPTDTQYF. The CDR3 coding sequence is TGTGCCAGCAGTAGGGGACAGGGTCCCACAGATACGCAGTATTTT.

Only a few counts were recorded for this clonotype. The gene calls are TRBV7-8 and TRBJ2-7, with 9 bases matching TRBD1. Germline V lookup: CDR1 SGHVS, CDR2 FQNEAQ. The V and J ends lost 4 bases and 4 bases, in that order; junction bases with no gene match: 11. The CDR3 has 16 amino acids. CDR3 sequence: CASSSLPGQGVYEQYF. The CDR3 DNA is TGTGCCAGCAGCTCACTCCCGGGACAGGGAGTTTACGAGCAGTACTTC.

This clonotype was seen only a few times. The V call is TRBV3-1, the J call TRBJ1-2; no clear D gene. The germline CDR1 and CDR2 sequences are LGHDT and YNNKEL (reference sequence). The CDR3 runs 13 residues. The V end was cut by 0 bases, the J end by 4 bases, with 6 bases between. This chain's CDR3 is CASSQDRFYGYTF. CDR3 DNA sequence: TGTGCCAGCAGCCAAGACAGATTCTATGGCTACACCTTC.

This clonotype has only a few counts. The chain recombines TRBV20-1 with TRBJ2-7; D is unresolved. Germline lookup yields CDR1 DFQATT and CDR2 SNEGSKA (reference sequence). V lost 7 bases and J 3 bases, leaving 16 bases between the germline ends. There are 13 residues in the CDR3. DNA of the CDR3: TGCAGTGTGCCGGGTATTTTGAGCTACGAGCAGTACTTC. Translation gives CSVPGILSYEQYF.

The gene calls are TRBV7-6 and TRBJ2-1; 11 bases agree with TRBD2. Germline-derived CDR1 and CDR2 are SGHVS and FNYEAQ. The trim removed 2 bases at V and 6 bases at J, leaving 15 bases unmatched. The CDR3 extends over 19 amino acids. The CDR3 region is CASSLSHLTGLAAVNEQFF. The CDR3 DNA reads TGTGCCAGCAGCTTATCCCACCTTACGGGACTAGCGGCTGTCAATGAGCAGTTCTTC.

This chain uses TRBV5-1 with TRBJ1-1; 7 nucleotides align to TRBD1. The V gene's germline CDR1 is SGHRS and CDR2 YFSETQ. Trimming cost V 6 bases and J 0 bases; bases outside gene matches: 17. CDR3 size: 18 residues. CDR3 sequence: CASTDRNRGSRMNTEAFF. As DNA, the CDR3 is TGCGCCAGCACCGACCGAAACAGGGGCTCCCGCATGAACACTGAAGCTTTCTTT.

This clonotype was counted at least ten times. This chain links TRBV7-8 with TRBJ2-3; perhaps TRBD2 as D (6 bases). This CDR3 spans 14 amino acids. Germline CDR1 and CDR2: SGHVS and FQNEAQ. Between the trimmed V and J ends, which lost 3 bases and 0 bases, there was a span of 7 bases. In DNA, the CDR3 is TGTGCCAGCAGCTTCGGGACTAGCACAGATACGCAGTATTTT. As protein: CASSFGTSTDTQYF.

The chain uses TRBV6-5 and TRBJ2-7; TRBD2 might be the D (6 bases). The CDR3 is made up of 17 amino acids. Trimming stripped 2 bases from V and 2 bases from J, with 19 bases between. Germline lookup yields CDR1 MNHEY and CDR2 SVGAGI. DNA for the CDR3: TGTGCCAGCAGTTACCGCCCAATGGGAGGAACCGCCTACGAGCAGTACTTC. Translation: CASSYRPMGGTAYEQYF.

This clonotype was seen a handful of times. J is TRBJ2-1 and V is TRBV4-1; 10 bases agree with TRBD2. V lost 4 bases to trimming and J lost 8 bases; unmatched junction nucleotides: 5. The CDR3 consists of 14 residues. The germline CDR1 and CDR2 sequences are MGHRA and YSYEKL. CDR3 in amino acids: CASSLTLAGDEQFF. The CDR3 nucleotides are TGCGCCAGCAGCCTGACTCTAGCGGGAGATGAGCAGTTCTTC.

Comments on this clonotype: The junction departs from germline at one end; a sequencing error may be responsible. The CDR3 sequence is CASDRTGQASF. CDR3 in DNA: TGTGCCAGCGATCGTACGGGGCAAGCCTCTTTC. The chain combines TRBV12-3 or TRBV12-4 with TRBJ2-1; D may correspond to TRBD1 or TRBD2 (5 bases each). The CDR3 totals 11 residues.

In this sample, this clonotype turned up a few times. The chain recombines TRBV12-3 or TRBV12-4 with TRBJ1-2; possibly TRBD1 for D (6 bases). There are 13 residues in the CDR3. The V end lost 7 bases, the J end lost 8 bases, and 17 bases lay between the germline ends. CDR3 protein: CASTAVQGGGYTF. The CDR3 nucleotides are TGTGCCAGCACCGCAGTACAGGGAGGAGGCTACACCTTC.

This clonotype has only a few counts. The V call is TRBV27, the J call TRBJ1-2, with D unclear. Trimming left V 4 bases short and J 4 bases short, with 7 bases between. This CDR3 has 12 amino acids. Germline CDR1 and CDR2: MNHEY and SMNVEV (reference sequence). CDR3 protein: CASSSPIYGYTF. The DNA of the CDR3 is TGTGCCAGCAGTTCCCCCATCTATGGCTACACCTTC.

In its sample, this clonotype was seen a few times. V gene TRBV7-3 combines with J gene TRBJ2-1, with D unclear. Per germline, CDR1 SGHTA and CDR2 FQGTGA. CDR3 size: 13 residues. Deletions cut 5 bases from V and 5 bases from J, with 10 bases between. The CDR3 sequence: CASSLTTNNEQFF. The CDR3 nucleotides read TGTGCCAGCAGCCTTACTACCAACAATGAGCAGTTCTTC.

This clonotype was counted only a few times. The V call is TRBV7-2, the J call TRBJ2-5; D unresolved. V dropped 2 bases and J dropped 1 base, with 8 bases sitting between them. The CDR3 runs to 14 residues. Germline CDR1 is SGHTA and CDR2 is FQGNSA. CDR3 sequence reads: CASSLSSSQETQYF. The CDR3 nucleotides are TGTGCCAGCAGCTTAAGCAGCAGCCAAGAGACCCAGTACTTC.

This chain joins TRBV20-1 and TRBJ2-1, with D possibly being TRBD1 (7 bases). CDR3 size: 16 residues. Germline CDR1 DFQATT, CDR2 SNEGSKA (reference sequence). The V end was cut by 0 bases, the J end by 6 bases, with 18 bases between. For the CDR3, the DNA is TGCAGTGCTAGAGATCGGCGGAGGGGGCGTGTCAATGAGCAGTTCTTC. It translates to CSARDRRRGRVNEQFF.

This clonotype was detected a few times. CDR3 amino acids: CAAQTGGAGAEAFF. CDR3 bases: TGTGCCGCCCAGACAGGGGGCGCGGGCGCTGAAGCTTTCTTT. The rearrangement uses TRBV10-3 and TRBJ1-1; 10 bases align to TRBD1. In germline, CDR1 is ENHRY, CDR2 SYGVKD. This CDR3 region has 14 residues. The V gene end was trimmed by 11 bases and the J gene end by 6 bases; junction bases not matched to a gene: 12.

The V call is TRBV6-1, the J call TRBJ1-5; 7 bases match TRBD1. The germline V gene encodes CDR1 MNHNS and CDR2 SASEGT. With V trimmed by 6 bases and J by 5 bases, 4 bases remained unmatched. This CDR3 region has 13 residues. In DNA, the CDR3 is TGTGCCAGCAGAGGGACAGATTATCAGCCCCAGCATTTT. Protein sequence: CASRGTDYQPQHF.

The CDR3 spells CASSNPGYSYEQYF. The CDR3 DNA is TGTGCCAGCTCCAACCCGGGATACTCCTACGAGCAGTACTTC. This chain links TRBV6-5 with TRBJ2-7; a possible D gene is TRBD2 (5 bases). The V end lost 8 bases, the J end lost 0 bases, and 14 bases lay between the germline ends. From germline, CDR1 is MNHEY and CDR2 SVGAGI. This CDR3 is 14 amino acids long.

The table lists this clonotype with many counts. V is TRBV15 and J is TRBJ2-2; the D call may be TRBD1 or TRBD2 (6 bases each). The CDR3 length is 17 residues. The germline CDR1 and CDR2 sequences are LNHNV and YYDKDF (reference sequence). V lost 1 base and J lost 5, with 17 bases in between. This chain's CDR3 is CATSRVKGTRETGELFF. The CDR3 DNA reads TGTGCCACCAGCAGAGTAAAAGGGACACGGGAGACCGGGGAGCTGTTTTTT. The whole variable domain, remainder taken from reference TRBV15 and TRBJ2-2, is DAMVIQNPRYQVTQFGKPVTLSCSQTLNHNVMYWYQQKSSQAPKLLFHYYDKDFNNEADTPDNFQSRRPNTSFCFLDIRSPGLGDTAMYLCATSRVKGTRETGELFFGEGSRLTVL.

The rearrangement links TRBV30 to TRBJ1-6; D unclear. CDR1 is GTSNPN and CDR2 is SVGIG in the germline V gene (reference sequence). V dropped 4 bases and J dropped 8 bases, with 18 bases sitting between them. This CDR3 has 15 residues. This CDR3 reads CAWTSTSGGHSPLHF. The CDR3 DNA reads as TGTGCCTGGACATCGACCTCGGGAGGGCATTCACCCCTCCACTTT.

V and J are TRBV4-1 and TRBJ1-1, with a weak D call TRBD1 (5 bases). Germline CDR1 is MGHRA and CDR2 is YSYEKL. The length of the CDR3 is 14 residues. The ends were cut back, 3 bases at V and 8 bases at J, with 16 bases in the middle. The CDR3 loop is CASSHGLGAAEAFF. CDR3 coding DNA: TGCGCCAGCAGCCATGGCCTCGGGGCAGCAGAAGCTTTCTTT.